The following is a T cell receptor beta chain sequence with its context. As yet, its antigen is unknown. CDR3 length equals 15 residues. In germline, CDR1 is MNHEY, CDR2 SMNVEV (reference sequence). The study ran its PCR with 60 Vbeta and 13 Jbeta primers. The data were produced by immunoSEQ multiplex PCR, yet TCRdb's version contains in-frame clones alone and is incomplete. The sample consists of 200,000 to 250,000 clones, 75% to 90% of them appearing once. The data were obtained in a study of cytomegalovirus exposure and HLA in healthy donors. General study findings and limits: CMV serostatus alone was available as immune exposure information. High sensitivity and specificity were reportedly achieved when the classifier diagnosed cytomegalovirus status. Later analysis identified over 15,000 TCR beta sequences associated with HLA alleles, using a false discovery rate threshold of 0.05.

This chain connects TRBV27 to TRBJ2-5; weak D call: TRBD1 (8 bases). This clonotype was obtained from a woman aged 40-49 years in good health and CMV-seronegative. Sequencing was done on a sample of PBMCs. The CDR3 DNA reads as TGTCTTAGGGACGGGGGGAACAGGGGGCAAGAGACCCAGTACTTC. Encoded protein: CLRDGGNRGQETQYF.